This entry features one T cell receptor beta chain sequence. The antigen this receptor binds is unknown. Base qualities are missing; no much larger clone stands one base away. The V end loses 8 bases and the J end loses 7 bases, and a stretch of 11 bases separates them. Inclusive of the bounding cysteine and phenylalanine, the CDR3 is 11 residues long. The CDR3 DNA has 33 bases and is translated from base 1. The CDR1 and CDR2 encoded by the germline V gene are WSHSY and SAAADI. The source of the sample is a study of blood T cell repertoires in COVID-19 (dated by TCRdb to 2018 to 2020). For the study in its entirety: Samples covering the acute and convalescent phases of COVID-19 were provided by collaborators in the United States, Italy and Spain. The material from the prospective study consisted of cDNA or gDNA derived from T cells, B-cell-depleted T cells, or PBMCs. Deeply sampled blood TCRbeta repertoires from subjects exposed to, actively infected with, or recovered from COVID-19 were included in the dataset. A freely available public database, intended as a resource for researchers studying the immune response to SARS-CoV-2, is where the repertoires were released. Samples were obtained from the ongoing ImmuneRACE study (first 160 participants) and from 1,000 to 1,500 subjects provided by 6 global collaborators. Nearly every sample came with metadata listing a de-identified subject ID, COVID-19 status, age in years and sex. Where available, HLA class I and class II types were taken from metadata supplied by the sample provider and were not determined by assay-based typing.

TCRbeta CDR3 regions were amplified from genomic DNA using the immunoSEQ Assay, a bias-controlled multiplex PCR. Under the source paper's analysis protocol: The number of nucleated cells in each sample was estimated by amplification of reference gene primers within the assay. Sequence reads were collapsed and filtered to measure the absolute abundance of every unique TCRbeta CDR3 rearrangement. For each sample, productive Simpson clonality was calculated by taking the square root of Simpson's diversity index across productive rearrangements. Entries here come from immuneACCESS through TCRdb and include only in-frame sequences with V and J called. Some clones fail to appear in such tables; in the studies checked, an unresolved V gene covers under half of the shortfall, and the cause of the remainder is unknown. That table furnishes V, J and clone size, whereas the DNA furnished D and trimming. The sample has around 700,000 clones on record, just under 90% of them singletons. The ten most abundant clones make up over 0.2% of the sample.

Whole blood was collected in K2EDTA tubes by collaborating institutions according to the institutions' own protocols. For TCRbeta analysis, collaborators shipped samples in one of three forms: frozen whole blood, isolated PBMCs, or DNA extracted from either of those sample types. The investigation overall reported the following: The amount of clinical and demographic metadata varied by source and participant and was provided uncurated.

The sequence was obtained from a woman between 18 and 29 years old with acute or convalescent COVID-19. The material sequenced was peripheral blood. Recombination joined TRBV10-2 with TRBJ1-2; the D gene is unclear. CDR3 protein: CASVGGSGYTF. Here is the DNA: TGCGCCAGCGTCGGAGGGTCTGGCTACACCTTC.